This is a list of T cell receptor beta chains from one sample in a study of blood T cells in healthy people across ages. TCRdb recomputed calls from the 5' RACE reads with MiXCR, one row per CDR3 protein. The sample carries some 900,000 distinct CDR3 sequences, 48% recorded once. The sample was blood. These TCRs come from a man aged 30 to 39 in good health. Each CDR3 is given with its conserved first and last residue. The D gene is left open where the match is weak. Expanded clones get a size class; other rows say once, few or many, or leave the size out.

j_call d_call clone_size v_call cdr3_nt cdr3_aa
TRBJ1-6 - - TRBV27 TGTGCCAGCAGTTTATCAGGGGGTAACTATAATTCACCCCTCCACTTT CASSLSGGNYNSPLHF
TRBJ2-1 - - TRBV18 TGTGCCAGCTCACCACGTTTTGGCGGTGTAAATGAGCAGTTCTTC CASSPRFGGVNEQFF
TRBJ1-1 TRBD1 - TRBV9 TGTGCCAGCAGCCCCCAAGGGACAGGTAGGAACACTGAAGCTTTCTTT CASSPQGTGRNTEAFF
TRBJ1-2 - - TRBV12-3/TRBV12-4 TGTGCCAGCAGTCACGACAGTCGCTATGGCTACACCTTC CASSHDSRYGYTF
TRBJ2-5 - - TRBV6-2/TRBV6-3 TGTGCCAGCACTCTAAGAAGCCTCGGGGAGACCCAGTACTTC CASTLRSLGETQYF
TRBJ1-4 TRBD1 - TRBV20-1 TGCAGTGCTCCGGGGTGGGGGACAGGGGACGAAAAACTGTTTTTT CSAPGWGTGDEKLFF
TRBJ1-2 - - TRBV6-5 TGTGCCAGCAGGAGGGCGCAGGGCATCCATGGCTACACCTTC CASRRAQGIHGYTF
TRBJ2-7 - - TRBV2 TGTGCCAGCAGTGATTTGGGGAAGGGCTACGAGCAGTACTTC CASSDLGKGYEQYF
TRBJ2-7 TRBD1 - TRBV18 TGTGCCAGCTCACCTCGGGACAGGGGAAGTGACGAGCAGTACTTC CASSPRDRGSDEQYF
TRBJ2-7 TRBD2 few TRBV27 TGTGCCAGCAGTTTATACACGGGGGGGCCAACCCAGTACTTC CASSLYTGGPTQYF
TRBJ2-5 TRBD1 - TRBV10-3 TGTGCCATCAGTGGGGACAGGGCGGAAGAGACCCAGTACTTC CAISGDRAEETQYF
TRBJ2-2 TRBD1 - TRBV10-3 TGTGCCATTTCCTTCGGGACAGACACCGGGGAGCTGTTTTTT CAISFGTDTGELFF
TRBJ1-2 - once TRBV11-2 TGTGCCAGCAGCTTCGACAGTGGAAATTCTCTAGAAGGCTACACCTTC CASSFDSGNSLEGYTF
TRBJ2-4 TRBD1 - TRBV18 TGTGCCAGCTCATCGACAGGGCAGCCCATTCAGTACTTC CASSSTGQPIQYF
TRBJ1-1 - - TRBV27 TGTGCCAGCAAGTCGGGACACGCTGAAGCTTTCTTT CASKSGHAEAFF
TRBJ2-7 - - TRBV7-9 TGTGCCAGCAGCTTAGTAGGCAGGCTTGGACACGAGCAGTACTTC CASSLVGRLGHEQYF
TRBJ1-2 - - TRBV20-1 TGCAGTGCGGACGGGACCGCCGACCGTTATGGCTACACCTTC CSADGTADRYGYTF
TRBJ2-3 - many TRBV27 TGTGCCAGCACCATACAAGCGGTCACAGATACGCAGTATTTT CASTIQAVTDTQYF
TRBJ2-5 TRBD1 - TRBV11-2 TGTGCCAGCAGCTTAGATCCTTGGACAGGCGAAGAGACCCAGTACTTC CASSLDPWTGEETQYF
TRBJ1-1 - - TRBV6-5 TGTGCCAGCAGTTACTCGGGCGTAATGAACACTGAAGCTTTCTTT CASSYSGVMNTEAFF